The 10 T cell receptor beta chains reported below all come from one sample, sequenced in a study of OX40 agonist ivuxolimab in advanced cancers. Clones were read by immunoSEQ multiplex PCR, and TCRdb kept only the in-frame ones, dropping some. There are about 51,000 clones in the sample; 88% occur only once, and roughly 3.6% lies in the top ten. Sequenced here: CD4+ or CD8+ T cells sorted from blood, sampled in a trial of the OX40 agonist ivuxolimab. The receptors here all came from an adult with an advanced solid tumor such as melanoma, head and neck, liver or kidney cancer.

This chain joins TRBV5-4 and TRBJ1-5; maybe TRBD1 (6 bases). CDR3 length equals 14 residues. The germline V gene has CDR1 SGHNT and CDR2 YYREEE (reference sequence). V was pared by 0 bases and J by 5 bases, with 9 bases between. Here the CDR3 reads CASSLEGGDQPQHF. In DNA, the CDR3 is TGTGCCAGCAGCTTGGAGGGGGGCGATCAGCCCCAGCATTTT.

V gene TRBV19 combines with J gene TRBJ2-7, with 7 bases identical to TRBD2. The length of the CDR3 is 12 residues. The J segment lost 6 bases and the V segment lost 6 bases, leaving 5 bases of the junction unmatched. Germline CDR1 reads LNHDA; CDR2 reads SQIVND (reference sequence). CDR3 nucleotide sequence: TGTGCCAGTAGCCAGCCGGGGGGCGAGCAGTACTTC. Residues: CASSQPGGEQYF.

The V call is TRBV16, the J call TRBJ2-7, with TRBD1 matching 11 bases. CDR3 length: 15 amino acids. The V gene's germline CDR1 is KGHSY and CDR2 FQNENV. With V trimmed by 2 bases and J by 4 bases, 4 bases remained unmatched. CDR3: CASSQTDRGLYEQYF. The CDR3 DNA sequence: TGTGCCAGCAGCCAAACGGACAGGGGGCTTTACGAGCAGTACTTC.

This clone was seen a few times. V usage is TRBV11-2 and J usage is TRBJ1-5; no reliable D call. The germline gives CDR1 SGHAT, CDR2 FQNNGV. V was clipped by 5 bases and J by 4 bases, with 9 bases between them. The CDR3 covers 13 residues. The CDR3 sequence is CASSLFVNQPQHF. CDR3 nucleotides: TGTGCCAGCAGCCTGTTCGTTAATCAGCCCCAGCATTTT.

V and J are TRBV18 and TRBJ2-7, with a possible D match to TRBD1 (6 bases). V was pared by 3 bases and J by 7 bases, with 13 bases between. The CDR3 sequence is 13 residues long. The germline V gene encodes CDR1 KGHSH and CDR2 LQKENI. CDR3 DNA: TGTGCCAGCTCACCCGACAGGACGGGGGAGCAGTACTTC. This translates into CASSPDRTGEQYF.

The chain carries TRBV28 and TRBJ1-1; a weak D match, TRBD1 (5 bases). The ends were cut back, 7 bases at V and 0 bases at J, with 15 bases in the middle. CDR3 size: 15 residues. The germline gives CDR1 MDHEN, CDR2 SYDVKM. DNA for the CDR3: TGTGCCAGCAACCTCCCTTTGGGGCTGAACACTGAAGCTTTCTTT. Amino acids: CASNLPLGLNTEAFF.

The rearrangement joins TRBV29-1 to TRBJ2-5; D is unresolved. With 2 bases removed from V and 3 bases from J, the gap between germline ends came to 13 bases. The V gene's germline CDR1 is SQVTM and CDR2 ANQGSEA. The CDR3 is 14 residues long. CDR3 loop: CSVESIRSEETQYF. The DNA of the CDR3 is TGCAGCGTTGAATCTATAAGGTCCGAAGAGACCCAGTACTTC.

This clone occurred once. The rearrangement links TRBV11-2 to TRBJ1-3, with D uncertain. The germline gives CDR1 SGHAT, CDR2 FQNNGV. CDR3 length: 14 amino acids. The V gene lost 5 bases and the J gene lost 3 bases, with 11 bases spanning the gap. The CDR3 sequence: CASSPLKVGNTIYF. CDR3 nucleotides: TGTGCCAGCAGCCCCCTTAAAGTTGGAAACACCATATATTTT.

For the CDR3, the DNA is TGTGCAAGTCGTCCCAAGGGGCGGGCCGCGAACACCGGGGAGCTGTTTTTT. It codes for CASRPKGRAANTGELFF. The chain links TRBV12-2 to TRBJ2-2. TRBV12-2 constitutes a pseudogene. This CDR3 region has 17 residues.

This chain joins TRBV18 and TRBJ2-1, with 7 bases aligning to TRBD1. This CDR3 is built from 15 residues. From germline, CDR1 is KGHSH and CDR2 LQKENI. Trimming removed 3 bases from V and 8 bases from J; junction bases left unmatched: 10. The CDR3 DNA reads as TGTGCCAGCTCACCTATAGGGGGCCCCATGGATGAGCAGTTCTTC. Residues: CASSPIGGPMDEQFF.